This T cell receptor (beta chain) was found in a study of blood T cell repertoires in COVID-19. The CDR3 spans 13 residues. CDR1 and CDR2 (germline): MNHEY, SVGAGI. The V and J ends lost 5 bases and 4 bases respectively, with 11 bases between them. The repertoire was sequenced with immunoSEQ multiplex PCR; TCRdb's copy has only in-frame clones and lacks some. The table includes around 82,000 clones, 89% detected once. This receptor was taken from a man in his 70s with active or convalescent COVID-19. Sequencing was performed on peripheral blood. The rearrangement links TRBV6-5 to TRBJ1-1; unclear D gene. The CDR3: CASSPPGITEAFF. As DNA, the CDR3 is TGTGCCAGCAGTCCCCCAGGTATCACTGAAGCTTTCTTT.